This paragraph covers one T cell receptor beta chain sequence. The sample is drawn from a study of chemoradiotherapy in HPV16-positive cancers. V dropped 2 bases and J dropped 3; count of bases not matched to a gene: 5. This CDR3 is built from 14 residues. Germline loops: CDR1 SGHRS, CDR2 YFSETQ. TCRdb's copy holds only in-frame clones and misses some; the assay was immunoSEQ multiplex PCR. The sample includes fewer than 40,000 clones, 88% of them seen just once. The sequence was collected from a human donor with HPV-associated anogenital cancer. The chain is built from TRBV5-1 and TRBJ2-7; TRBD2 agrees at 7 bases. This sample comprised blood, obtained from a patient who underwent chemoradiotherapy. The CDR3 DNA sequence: TGCGCCAGCAGCTTAGCGGGATCCCTCTACGAGCAGTACTTC. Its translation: CASSLAGSLYEQYF.